These 6 T cell receptor beta chains originate from one sample sequenced in a study of cytomegalovirus exposure and HLA in healthy donors. Both 60 Vbeta primers and 13 Jbeta primers went into the PCR. The protocol was immunoSEQ multiplex PCR, while the TCRdb copy is restricted to in-frame clones and leaves out a portion. The repertoire holds about 130,000 clones, about three quarters seen once, with roughly 1.8% in the top ten. The sequencing sample was made of PBMCs. Source of these receptors: a woman aged 35 to 49 in good health and CMV-seronegative.

This chain links TRBV6-5 with TRBJ1-1; 8 bases fit TRBD1. V trimming: 2 bases; J trimming: 11 bases; junction bases outside the gene matches: 7. This CDR3 has 13 amino acids. The V gene's germline CDR1 is MNHEY and CDR2 SVGAGI. The CDR3 region is CASSYGGDRSAFF. Here the CDR3 DNA reads TGTGCCAGCAGTTACGGGGGGGACAGGAGCGCTTTCTTT.

The chain joins TRBV30 to TRBJ2-3, with D maybe TRBD1 (5 bases). The CDR3 is 15 amino acids. The V and J ends lost 0 bases and 6 bases respectively, with 16 bases between them. CDR1 and CDR2 (germline): GTSNPN, SVGIG (reference sequence). The CDR3 protein is CAWSVGQSKGDTQYF. CDR3 nucleotides: TGTGCCTGGAGTGTAGGGCAGTCAAAGGGGGATACGCAGTATTTT.

In its sample, this clone was seen once. J is TRBJ2-1 and V is TRBV18; 10 bases agree with TRBD1. This CDR3 has 17 residues. Germline CDR1 reads KGHSH; CDR2 reads LQKENI. V lost 1 base, J lost 2 bases, and 5 bases stayed unmatched. The CDR3 here is CASSPLQTGGAYNEQFF. The CDR3 DNA is TGTGCCAGCTCACCACTCCAGACAGGGGGCGCCTACAATGAGCAGTTCTTC.

The chain employs TRBV27 and TRBJ2-5, with D possibly TRBD1 on 5 matching bases. V lost 3 bases and J lost 3, with 8 bases in between. This CDR3 comprises 13 residues. CDR1 MNHEY and CDR2 SMNVEV come from the germline V gene (reference sequence). The CDR3 DNA is TGTGCCAGCAGTTTTCGCAGGGAAGAGACCCAGTACTTC. Its translation: CASSFRREETQYF.

V gene TRBV19 combines with J gene TRBJ2-7; the D is unclear. Germline V gene sequence: CDR1 LNHDA, CDR2 SQIVND (reference sequence). The V end was cut by 10 bases, the J end by 3 bases, with 19 bases between. The CDR3 consists of 14 residues. DNA for the CDR3: TGTGCCACCGCTTCGCGGCAAAAGAACTACGAGCAGTACTTC. This sequence encodes CATASRQKNYEQYF.

The J gene is TRBJ1-5, the V gene TRBV19; D is possibly TRBD1 (5 bases). This CDR3 is built from 13 residues. Per the germline V gene, CDR1 is LNHDA and CDR2 is SQIVND (reference sequence). Trimming took 7 bases from V and 9 from J, leaving 16 bases between them. The CDR3 sequence: CASKRGNQVPQHF. As DNA, the CDR3 is TGTGCCAGTAAAAGGGGCAACCAGGTGCCCCAGCATTTT.